The 21 T cell receptor beta chains presented below share a single source sample, sequenced in a study of post-analysis software for immune sequencing data. General study results and limits: Five or six TRBV segments were more frequent in patients than controls; TRBV5-6, TRBV5-1 and TRBV20-1 belonged to this group.

Unique molecular identifiers were built into the TCR beta cDNA libraries. One entry per CDR3 protein results from TCRdb running MiXCR on the PCR reads. The table lists fewer than 550,000 distinct CDR3 sequences, roughly 34% of them singletons. Their antigens are not known. Sequenced sample: blood. Receptor source: a girl aged 2-17 years with multiple sclerosis.

The V call is TRBV9, the J call TRBJ1-2; D is possibly TRBD1 (6 bases). The CDR3 runs to 15 residues. Germline loops: CDR1 SGDLS, CDR2 YYNGEE. V was trimmed by 0 bases and J by 8 bases, leaving 17 bases between them. The CDR3 loop reads CASSVDRGTPLGYTF. The CDR3 DNA reads TGTGCCAGCAGCGTAGATAGGGGGACCCCATTAGGCTACACCTTC. Combining the CDR3 with reference TRBV9 and TRBJ1-2 gives the whole variable domain DSGVTQTPKHLITATGQRVTLRCSPRSGDLSVYWYQQSLDQGLQFLIQYYNGEERAKGNILERFSAQQFPDLHSELNLSSLELGDSALYFCASSVDRGTPLGYTFGSGTRLTVV.

This clonotype showed up just a few times. The chain couples TRBV5-1 to TRBJ2-5, with a tentative D call TRBD1 (6 bases). The CDR3 consists of 13 residues. V gave up 6 bases and J gave up 0 bases, with 9 bases separating them. CDR1 is SGHRS and CDR2 is YFSETQ in the germline V gene. The CDR3 loop reads CASTRQDQETQYF. The CDR3 nucleotides are TGCGCCAGCACCAGACAGGACCAAGAGACCCAGTACTTC.

The chain employs TRBV20-1 and TRBJ2-7; 7 bases are a match to TRBD1. Germline CDR1 DFQATT, CDR2 SNEGSKA (reference sequence). This CDR3 spans 15 amino acids. V lost 0 bases and J lost 0; bases outside the gene matches: 5. The CDR3 region has the DNA TGCAGTGCTAGAGATAAAGGGGGCGCCTCCTACGAGCAGTACTTC. Translating it yields CSARDKGGASYEQYF.

The V and J genes are TRBV6-4 and TRBJ2-3; no firm D call. Trimming removed 4 bases from V and 2 bases from J, with 10 bases in between. CDR1 and CDR2 from the germline V gene are MRHNA and SNTAGT. The CDR3 is 14 residues long. Written as DNA, the CDR3 is TGTGCCAGCAGTGTCAACCTTTTCACAGATACGCAGTATTTT. Translated, it gives CASSVNLFTDTQYF.

At least ten counts were recorded for this clonotype. V usage is TRBV6-4 and J usage is TRBJ2-2, with TRBD1 identical over 10 bases. Losses at the gene ends were 5 bases for V and 4 bases for J; bases not matched to a gene: 7. This CDR3 is built from 16 residues. Germline CDR1 and CDR2: MRHNA and SNTAGT. The CDR3 sequence is CASSPTGGDGTGELFF. The CDR3 nucleotides are TGTGCCAGCAGTCCGACAGGGGGCGACGGCACCGGGGAGCTGTTTTTT.

V usage is TRBV3-1 and J usage is TRBJ1-5, with TRBD1 matching over 8 bases. Losses at the gene ends were 2 bases for V and 0 bases for J; bases not matched to a gene: 24. CDR3 length equals 23 residues. Germline V gives CDR1 LGHDT, CDR2 YNNKEL (reference sequence). The CDR3, as DNA: TGTGCCAGCAGCCAATCCCCGGGACAGGAGGGCGTATATCGGCGGGATAGCAATCAGCCCCAGCATTTT. This codes for CASSQSPGQEGVYRRDSNQPQHF.

This clonotype has only a few counts. The CDR3 DNA is TGTGCCAGCAGAGGGGGTTCGGGAAACATTCAGTACTTC. It encodes CASRGGSGNIQYF. The chain recombines TRBV27 with TRBJ2-4, with D maybe TRBD1 (6 bases). Per the germline V gene, CDR1 is MNHEY and CDR2 is SMNVEV (reference sequence). The CDR3 has 13 residues. Trimming cost V 6 bases and J 6 bases, with 12 bases left between them.

This clonotype was counted a few times. In DNA, the CDR3 is TGTGCCACCAGTGATACGCGGGGGAGTTCAGATACGCAGTATTTT. It is translated as CATSDTRGSSDTQYF. The chain couples TRBV24-1 to TRBJ2-3; 7 nucleotides align to TRBD2. The CDR3 contains 15 residues. The germline CDR1 and CDR2 sequences are KGHDR and SFDVKD. V lost 3 bases and J lost 4; bases outside the gene matches: 6.

This clonotype was found a few times. The chain joins TRBV7-9 to TRBJ2-1; D is unresolved. Trimming removed 5 bases from V and 15 bases from J, with 23 bases in between. There are 14 residues in the CDR3. Germline V gives CDR1 SEHNR, CDR2 FQNEAQ (reference sequence). The CDR3 loop reads CASSPEWPGFPSFF. The CDR3 coding sequence is TGTGCCAGCAGCCCAGAGTGGCCCGGGTTCCCTTCGTTCTTC.

Points on this clonotype: A read error may be the cause here, since a much bigger clone is one base away. The J gene is TRBJ1-2, the V gene TRBV6-5, with D perhaps matching TRBD1 (6 bases). The V gene's germline CDR1 is MNHEY and CDR2 SVGAGI. V lost 8 bases to trimming and J lost 7 bases, with 17 bases between them. The CDR3 extends over 13 amino acids. The CDR3 region is CASGGQGHGGYTF. In DNA, the CDR3 is TGTGCCAGCGGTGGTCAGGGACACGGTGGCTACACCTTC.

The J gene is TRBJ2-6, the V gene TRBV12-3 or TRBV12-4, with TRBD2 identical over 8 bases. The CDR3 length is 17 residues. Trimming at V came to 3 bases and at J to 2 bases, leaving 6 bases not matched to a gene. For the CDR3, the DNA is TGTGCCAGCAGTTTGGTAGGACTAGCTACTGGGGCCAACGTCCTGACTTTC. Its translation: CASSLVGLATGANVLTF.

The V gene is TRBV7-9, the J gene TRBJ2-3; the match to TRBD1 covers 9 bases. J was trimmed by 0 bases and V by 4 bases; bases with no gene match: 5. Germline CDR1 SEHNR, CDR2 FQNEAQ (reference sequence). This CDR3 region has 16 residues. Here the CDR3 reads CASSSTGGPSTDTQYF. CDR3 coding DNA: TGTGCCAGCAGCTCCACAGGGGGCCCGAGCACAGATACGCAGTATTTT.

This clonotype came up a few times. One end of the junction does not line up with germline, which may come from a read error. The chain joins TRBV6-1 to TRBJ2-1, with unresolved D. This CDR3 region has 11 residues. In germline, CDR1 is MNHNS, CDR2 SASEGT. The CDR3 region has the DNA TGTGCCAGCAGAAGGGCCAATGGGCAGTTCTTC. Its protein is CASRRANGQFF.

This clonotype was detected only a few times. CDR3 region: CASNLMAGQGENIQYF. In DNA form, the CDR3 reads TGTGCCAGCAACCTCATGGCGGGACAGGGGGAAAACATTCAGTACTTC. The chain is built from TRBV12-3 or TRBV12-4 and TRBJ2-4; 11 nucleotides agree with TRBD1. V trimming: 7 bases; J trimming: 5 bases; junction bases outside the gene matches: 10. This CDR3 contains 16 residues.

CDR3 region: CAGGRVEETQYF. CDR3 sequence (DNA): TGTGCCGGCGGCAGGGTTGAAGAGACCCAGTACTTC. This chain connects TRBV12-3 or TRBV12-4 to TRBJ2-5; a possible D gene is TRBD1 (5 bases). V was pared by 11 bases and J by 3 bases, with 13 bases between. CDR3 size: 12 residues.

The rearrangement joins TRBV10-3 to TRBJ1-2; 8 nucleotides line up with TRBD1. The trim removed 4 bases at V and 4 bases at J, leaving 11 bases unmatched. The CDR3 is 16 amino acids. Germline V gene lookup returns CDR1 ENHRY and CDR2 SYGVKD. CDR3 DNA sequence: TGTGCCATCAGTGGTGATAGGACAGGGAAGCTCTATGGCTACACCTTC. Protein product: CAISGDRTGKLYGYTF.

This chain uses TRBV27 with TRBJ2-1; 15 bases are a match to TRBD2. CDR1 is MNHEY, CDR2 SMNVEV, per germline (reference sequence). V lost 6 bases and J lost 7; bases outside the gene matches: 1. The CDR3 extends over 14 amino acids. As DNA, the CDR3 is TGTGCCAGCAGGGGACTAGCGGGGGGTAATGAGCAGTTCTTC. This gives the protein CASRGLAGGNEQFF.

This clonotype has just a few counts. The chain is built from TRBV5-1 and TRBJ2-1, with TRBD2 identical over 13 bases. The CDR3 totals 15 residues. The ends lost 4 bases at V and 9 bases at J; junction bases unmatched: 7. CDR1 and CDR2 (germline): SGHRS, YFSETQ. The DNA for the CDR3 is TGCGCCAGCAGCCCGACGAGGACTAGCGGGGGTGAGCAGTTCTTC. It yields the protein CASSPTRTSGGEQFF.

CDR3 nucleotides: TGCAGTGCTGCGGACAGGGTGGACTACACCTTC. Amino acids: CSAADRVDYTF. The chain links TRBV20-1 to TRBJ1-2; TRBD1 matches 8 bases. V lost 5 bases and J lost 10; bases outside the gene matches: 6. The CDR3 covers 11 residues. Germline lookup yields CDR1 DFQATT and CDR2 SNEGSKA (reference sequence).

J is TRBJ1-2 and V is TRBV20-1; 7 bases fit TRBD1. The trim removed 3 bases at V and 4 bases at J, leaving 5 bases unmatched. This CDR3 contains 13 residues. Germline CDR1 reads DFQATT; CDR2 reads SNEGSKA (reference sequence). The CDR3 loop is CSARGQLLYGYTF. In DNA form, the CDR3 reads TGCAGTGCTAGGGGACAGCTTCTCTATGGCTACACCTTC.

This chain uses TRBV12-3 or TRBV12-4 with TRBJ1-2; D is perhaps TRBD1 (5 bases). V dropped 5 bases and J dropped 6 bases, with 19 bases sitting between them. This CDR3 is built from 15 residues. The chain's CDR3 is CASSTRDRLADGYTF. CDR3 coding DNA: TGTGCCAGCAGTACCCGGGACCGACTCGCGGATGGCTACACCTTC.